The 5 T cell receptor beta chains below were found in one sample sequenced in a study of blood T cell repertoires in COVID-19. Clones were sequenced by immunoSEQ multiplex PCR, and TCRdb holds only the in-frame ones, with some missing. The sample lists 300,000 to 350,000 clones; roughly 90% were seen once. Source material: PBMCs or T cells enriched from blood (not recorded which). The receptors were gathered from a woman in her 30s who had been exposed to COVID-19.

V is TRBV5-1 and J is TRBJ1-3, with D perhaps matching TRBD1 (5 bases). Trimming took off 0 bases at V and 2 bases at J, with 9 bases between the two ends. Germline CDR1 SGHRS, CDR2 YFSETQ. The CDR3 consists of 15 residues. CDR3 sequence reads: CASSLAPRAGNTIYF. The CDR3 DNA reads as TGCGCCAGCAGCTTGGCTCCCAGGGCTGGAAACACCATATATTTT.

The chain employs TRBV7-9 and TRBJ1-5; TRBD1 is a possible D gene (6 bases). Trimming stripped 3 bases from V and 2 bases from J, with 11 bases between. Germline CDR1 SEHNR, CDR2 FQNEAQ (reference sequence). The CDR3 totals 15 residues. CDR3 sequence: CASSFAGAGNQPQHF. The CDR3 nucleotides are TGTGCCAGCAGCTTCGCAGGGGCCGGCAATCAGCCCCAGCATTTT.

V is TRBV11-2 and J is TRBJ2-1, with 12 bases aligning to TRBD2. Germline CDR1 SGHAT, CDR2 FQNNGV. V shed 3 bases and J 7 bases; nucleotides not matched to a gene: 10. The CDR3 has 17 amino acids. The chain's CDR3 is CASSLLTSGSPGNEQFF. The CDR3 nucleotides read TGTGCCAGCAGCTTGTTGACTAGCGGGAGTCCAGGGAATGAGCAGTTCTTC.

V and J are TRBV19 and TRBJ2-7, with 8 bases fitting TRBD2. The CDR3 is 15 residues long. V was clipped by 1 base and J by 3 bases; unmatched bases: 5. From germline, CDR1 is LNHDA and CDR2 SQIVND (reference sequence). The CDR3: CASSIGAGAGYEQYF. CDR3 DNA: TGTGCCAGTAGTATAGGAGCGGGGGCGGGCTACGAGCAGTACTTC.

Regarding this clone: Other DNA variants within this sample encode the same CDR3. V gene TRBV5-1 combines with J gene TRBJ1-5; D is undetermined. The CDR3 totals 13 residues. V was pared by 0 bases and J by 3 bases, with 4 bases between. Germline V gives CDR1 SGHRS, CDR2 YFSETQ. The CDR3, as DNA: TGCGCCAGCAGCTTGGGGGCCAATCAGCCCCAGCATTTT. Translation: CASSLGANQPQHF.